This TCR beta chain was identified in a study of blood T cell repertoires in COVID-19. Across the whole study: Spain, Italy and the United States supplied samples that represented acute and convalescent COVID-19. The analysed material was cDNA or gDNA that came from T cells, B-cell-depleted T cells, or PBMCs.

As processed by the authors: Reference gene primer amplification yielded estimated nucleated cell counts. The method was immunoSEQ multiplex PCR; TCRdb's version includes in-frame clones alone and lacks a portion of them. V, J and clone size are taken as reported in that table, and D and trimming were inferred from the DNA itself. The sample lists about 210,000 clones, around 83% occurring once. V lost 5 bases and J lost 2; bases outside the gene matches: 4. The V gene's germline CDR1 is SGHVS and CDR2 FNYEAQ. The CDR3 contains 14 residues. The receptor's source is a woman in her 50s with acute or convalescent COVID-19. This rearrangement joins TRBV7-6 to TRBJ2-7, with 9 bases aligning to TRBD1. The sequenced sample consisted of peripheral blood. In DNA, the CDR3 is TGTGCCAGCAGCCCGACAGGGGGTCCCTACGAGCAGTACTTC. This gives the protein CASSPTGGPYEQYF.